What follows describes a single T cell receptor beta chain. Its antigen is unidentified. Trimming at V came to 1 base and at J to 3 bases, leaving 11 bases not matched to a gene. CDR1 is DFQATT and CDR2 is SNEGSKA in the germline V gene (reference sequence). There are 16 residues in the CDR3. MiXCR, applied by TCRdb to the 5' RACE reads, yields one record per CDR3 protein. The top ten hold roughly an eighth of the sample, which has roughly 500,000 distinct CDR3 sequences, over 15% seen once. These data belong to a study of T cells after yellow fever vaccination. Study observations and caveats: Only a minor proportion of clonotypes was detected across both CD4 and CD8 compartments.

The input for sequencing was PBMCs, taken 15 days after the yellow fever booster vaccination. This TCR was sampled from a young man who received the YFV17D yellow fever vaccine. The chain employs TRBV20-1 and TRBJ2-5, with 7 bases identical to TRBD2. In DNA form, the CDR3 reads TGCAGTGCTAGAGGGGCACTGGGAGGGCCTGAAGAGACCCAGTACTTC. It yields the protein CSARGALGGPEETQYF.